This T cell receptor beta chain was recovered during a study of T-cell memory formation after mild COVID-19. About this clonotype: The antigen remains unidentified.

This CDR3 has 12 amino acids. CDR1 is MNHEY and CDR2 is SMNVEV in the germline V gene (reference sequence). V was trimmed by 8 bases and J by 13 bases, leaving 15 bases between them. TCR alpha and TCR beta cDNA libraries carrying sample barcodes and UMIs came from 5'RACE with constant-segment primers. TCRdb reanalysed the 5' RACE reads using MiXCR and keeps one entry per CDR3 protein. Of fewer than 350,000 distinct CDR3 sequences in the sample, around 15% were seen once. Findings of the study overall: Researchers report contracting CD4+ clones mostly in CM and EM, with CD8+ clones in EMRA. Cross-reactive memory apparently joined, as some responding clones appeared in pre-infection memory. A balance of CD4 and CD8 characterized clones contracting day 15 to 85, whereas later expanders leaned CD4+.

V is TRBV27 and J is TRBJ1-6; D possibly corresponds to TRBD1 (6 bases). Sequencing used PBMCs or a T cell subset sorted from them (not recorded which). The sequence was obtained from a man aged 18 to 29 who had mild COVID-19 (a few samples of this study predate the infection). Cell type and time point are not known. CDR3 DNA sequence: TGTGCCAGCGGTCGGAGGGGGGAGCCCCTCCACTTT. It encodes CASGRRGEPLHF.